There are a few counts of the clone carrying this T cell receptor beta chain. The antigen is unknown. The sample comes from a study of CD8 T cells in ankylosing spondylitis. It was by quantitative 5'-RACE with molecular barcodes that TCR beta libraries were made. TCRdb called the 5' RACE reads again in MiXCR, with one record for every CDR3 protein. The sample includes approximately 290,000 distinct CDR3 sequences, roughly 20% seen only once; the top ten take roughly 3.6%. V shed 3 bases, J shed 1 base, and the junction held 6 bases outside the gene matches. In germline, CDR1 is DFQATT, CDR2 SNEGSKA (reference sequence). The CDR3 length is 14 residues. Study-level points and caveats: Ankylosing spondylitis blood seemed to carry a telltale TCR beta motif made of several highly homologous variants. Disease-associated clones were CD8+ and fairly uncommon in peripheral blood.

This receptor was obtained from a female donor with ankylosing spondylitis or in good health (not recorded which). This chain links TRBV20-1 with TRBJ2-7; 7 bases map to TRBD2. Sequenced: blood, either unsorted or a sorted T cell fraction (not recorded which). CDR3 nucleotides: TGCAGTGCTAGGCACGGCGGGGGATCCTACGAGCAGTACTTC. Translating it yields CSARHGGGSYEQYF.